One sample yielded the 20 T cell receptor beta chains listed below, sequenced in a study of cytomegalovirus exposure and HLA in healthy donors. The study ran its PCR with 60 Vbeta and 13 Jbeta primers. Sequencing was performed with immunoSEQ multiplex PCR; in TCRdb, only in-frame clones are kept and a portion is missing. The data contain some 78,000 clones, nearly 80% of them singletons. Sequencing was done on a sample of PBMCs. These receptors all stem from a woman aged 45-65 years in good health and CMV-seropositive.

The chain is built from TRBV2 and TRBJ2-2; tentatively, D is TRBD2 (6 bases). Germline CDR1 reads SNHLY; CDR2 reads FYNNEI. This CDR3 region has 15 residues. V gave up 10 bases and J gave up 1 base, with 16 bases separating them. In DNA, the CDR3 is TGTGCCACCGAAGAGGATAGCGGGAACACCGGGGAGCTGTTTTTT. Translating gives CATEEDSGNTGELFF.

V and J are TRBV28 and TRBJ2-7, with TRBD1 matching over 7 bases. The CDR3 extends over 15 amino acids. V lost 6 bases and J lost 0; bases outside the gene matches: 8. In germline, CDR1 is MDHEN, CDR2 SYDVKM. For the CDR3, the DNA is TGTGCCAGCAGCCCAGGACAGGTCAGCTCCTACGAGCAGTACGTC. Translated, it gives CASSPGQVSSYEQYV.

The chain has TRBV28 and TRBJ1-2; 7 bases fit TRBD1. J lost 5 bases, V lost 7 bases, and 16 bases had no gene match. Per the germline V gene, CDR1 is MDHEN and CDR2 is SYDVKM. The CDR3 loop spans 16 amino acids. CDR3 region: CASTLSGQSLIYGYTF. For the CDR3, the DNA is TGTGCCAGCACCCTGTCGGGACAGTCTCTTATTTATGGCTACACCTTC.

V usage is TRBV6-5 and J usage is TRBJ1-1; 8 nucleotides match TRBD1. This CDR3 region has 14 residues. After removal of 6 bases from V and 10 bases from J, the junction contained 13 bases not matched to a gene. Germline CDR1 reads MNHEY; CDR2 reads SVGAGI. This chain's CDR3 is CASRKTGEVMGAFF. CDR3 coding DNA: TGTGCCAGCAGGAAGACAGGGGAAGTGATGGGAGCTTTCTTT.

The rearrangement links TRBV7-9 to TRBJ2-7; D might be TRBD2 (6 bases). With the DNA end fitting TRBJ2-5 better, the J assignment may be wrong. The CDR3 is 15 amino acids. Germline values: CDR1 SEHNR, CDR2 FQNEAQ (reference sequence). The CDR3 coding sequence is TGTGCCAGCAGCTTAGCGCGAGGAGGGGACGAGACCCAGTACTTC. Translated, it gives CASSLARGGDETQYF.

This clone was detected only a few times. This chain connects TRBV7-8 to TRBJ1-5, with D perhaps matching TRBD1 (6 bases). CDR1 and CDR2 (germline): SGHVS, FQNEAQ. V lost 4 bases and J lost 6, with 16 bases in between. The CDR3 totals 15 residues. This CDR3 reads CASSSSRGISQPQHF. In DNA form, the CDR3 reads TGTGCCAGCAGCTCAAGCAGGGGAATTAGTCAGCCCCAGCATTTT.

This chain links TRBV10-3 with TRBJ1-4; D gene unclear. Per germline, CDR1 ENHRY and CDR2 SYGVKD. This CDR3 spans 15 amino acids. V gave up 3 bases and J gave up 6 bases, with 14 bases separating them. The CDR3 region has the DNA TGTGCCATCAGTGATTCAGCGGTAATGGATGAAAAACTGTTTTTT. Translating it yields CAISDSAVMDEKLFF.

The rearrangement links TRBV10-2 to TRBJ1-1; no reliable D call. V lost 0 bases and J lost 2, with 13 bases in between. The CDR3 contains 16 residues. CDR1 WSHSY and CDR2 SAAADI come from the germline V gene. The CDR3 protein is CASSESEGAQNTEAFF. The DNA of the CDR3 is TGCGCCAGCAGTGAGTCGGAAGGAGCACAAAACACTGAAGCTTTCTTT.

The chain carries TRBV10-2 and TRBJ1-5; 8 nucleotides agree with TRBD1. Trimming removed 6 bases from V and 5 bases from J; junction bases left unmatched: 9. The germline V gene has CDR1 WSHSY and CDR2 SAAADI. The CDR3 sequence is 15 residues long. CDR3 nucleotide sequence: TGCGCCAGCAGGTCCCGGGACAGGTTCGATCAGCCCCAGCATTTT. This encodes CASRSRDRFDQPQHF.

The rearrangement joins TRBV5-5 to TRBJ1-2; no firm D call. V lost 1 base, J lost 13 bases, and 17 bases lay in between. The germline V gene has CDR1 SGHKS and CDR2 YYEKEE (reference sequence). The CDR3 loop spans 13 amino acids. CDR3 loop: CASSLPGEGIFTF. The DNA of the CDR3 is TGTGCCAGCAGCTTGCCTGGGGAGGGTATTTTCACCTTC.

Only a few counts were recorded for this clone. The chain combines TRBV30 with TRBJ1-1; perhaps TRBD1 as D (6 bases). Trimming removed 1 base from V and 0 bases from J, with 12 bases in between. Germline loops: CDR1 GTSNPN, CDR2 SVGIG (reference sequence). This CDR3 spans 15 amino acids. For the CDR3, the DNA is TGTGCCTGGAGTGCGGACAGTTTTATGAACACTGAAGCTTTCTTT. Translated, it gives CAWSADSFMNTEAFF.

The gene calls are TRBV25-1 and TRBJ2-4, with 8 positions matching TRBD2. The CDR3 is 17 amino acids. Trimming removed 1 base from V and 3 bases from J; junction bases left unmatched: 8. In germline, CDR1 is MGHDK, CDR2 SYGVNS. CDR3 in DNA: TGTGCCAGCAGTGAATCTGGGACTAGGGCAGTCAAAAACATTCAGTACTTC. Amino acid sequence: CASSESGTRAVKNIQYF.

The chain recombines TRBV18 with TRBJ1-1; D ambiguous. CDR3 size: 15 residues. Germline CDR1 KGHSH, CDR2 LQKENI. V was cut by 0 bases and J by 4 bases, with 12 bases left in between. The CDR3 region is CASSPPDGRGTEAFF. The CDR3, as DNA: TGTGCCAGCTCACCACCGGATGGGCGGGGCACTGAAGCTTTCTTT.

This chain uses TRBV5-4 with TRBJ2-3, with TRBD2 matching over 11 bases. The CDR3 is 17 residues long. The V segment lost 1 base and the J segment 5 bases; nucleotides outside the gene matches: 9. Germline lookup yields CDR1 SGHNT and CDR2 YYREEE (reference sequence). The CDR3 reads CASSLLGLAEAGDTQYF. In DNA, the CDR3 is TGTGCCAGCAGCTTGTTGGGACTAGCGGAAGCGGGAGATACGCAGTATTTT. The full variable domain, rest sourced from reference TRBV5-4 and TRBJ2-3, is ETGVTQSPTHLIKTRGQQVTLRCSSQSGHNTVSWYQQALGQGPQFIFQYYREEENGRGNFPPRFSGLQFPNYSSELNVNALELDDSALYLCASSLLGLAEAGDTQYFGPGTRLTVL.

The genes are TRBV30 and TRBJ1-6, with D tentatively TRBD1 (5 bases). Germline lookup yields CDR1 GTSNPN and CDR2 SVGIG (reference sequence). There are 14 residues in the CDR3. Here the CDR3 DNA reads TGTGCGGGGCGGTCAGGCATTTCGCCATCACCCCTCCACTTT. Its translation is CAGRSGISPSPLHF.

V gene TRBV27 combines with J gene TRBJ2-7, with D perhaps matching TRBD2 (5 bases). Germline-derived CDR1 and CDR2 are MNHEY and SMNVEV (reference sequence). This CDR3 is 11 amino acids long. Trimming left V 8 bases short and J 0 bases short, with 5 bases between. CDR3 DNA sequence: TGTGCCAGCGGGAGCTCCTACGAGCAGTACGTC. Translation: CASGSSYEQYV.

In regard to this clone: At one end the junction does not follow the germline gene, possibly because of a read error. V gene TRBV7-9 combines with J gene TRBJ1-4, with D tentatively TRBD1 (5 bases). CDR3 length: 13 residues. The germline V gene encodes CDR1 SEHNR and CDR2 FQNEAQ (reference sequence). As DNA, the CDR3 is TGTTCCAGCAGCTTTCAGGGAGGGGAAAAACTGTTTTTT. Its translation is CSSSFQGGEKLFF.

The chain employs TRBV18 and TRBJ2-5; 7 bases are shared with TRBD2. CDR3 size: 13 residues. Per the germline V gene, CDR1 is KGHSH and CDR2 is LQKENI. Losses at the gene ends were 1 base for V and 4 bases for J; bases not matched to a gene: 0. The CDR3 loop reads CASSPRGGETQYF. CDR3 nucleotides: TGTGCCAGCTCACCACGCGGGGGAGAGACCCAGTACTTC. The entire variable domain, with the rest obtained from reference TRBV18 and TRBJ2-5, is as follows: NAGVMQNPRHLVRRRGQEARLRCSPMKGHSHVYWYRQLPEEGLKFMVYLQKENIIDESGMPKERFSAEFPKEGPSILRIQQVVRGDSAAYFCASSPRGGETQYFGPGTRLLVL.

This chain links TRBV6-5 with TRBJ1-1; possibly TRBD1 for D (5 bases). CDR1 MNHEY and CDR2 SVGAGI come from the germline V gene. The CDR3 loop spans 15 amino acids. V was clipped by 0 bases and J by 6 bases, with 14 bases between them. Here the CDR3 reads CASSYSTAGRPEAFF. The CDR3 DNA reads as TGTGCCAGCAGTTACTCGACAGCAGGTCGCCCTGAAGCTTTCTTT.

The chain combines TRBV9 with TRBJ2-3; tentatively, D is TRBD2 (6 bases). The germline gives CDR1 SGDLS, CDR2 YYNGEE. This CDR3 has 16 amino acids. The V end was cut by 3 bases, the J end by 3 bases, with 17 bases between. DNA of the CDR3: TGTGCCAGCAGCGCAGGGACTTTAGGAGGGACAGATACGCAGTATTTT. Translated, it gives CASSAGTLGGTDTQYF.